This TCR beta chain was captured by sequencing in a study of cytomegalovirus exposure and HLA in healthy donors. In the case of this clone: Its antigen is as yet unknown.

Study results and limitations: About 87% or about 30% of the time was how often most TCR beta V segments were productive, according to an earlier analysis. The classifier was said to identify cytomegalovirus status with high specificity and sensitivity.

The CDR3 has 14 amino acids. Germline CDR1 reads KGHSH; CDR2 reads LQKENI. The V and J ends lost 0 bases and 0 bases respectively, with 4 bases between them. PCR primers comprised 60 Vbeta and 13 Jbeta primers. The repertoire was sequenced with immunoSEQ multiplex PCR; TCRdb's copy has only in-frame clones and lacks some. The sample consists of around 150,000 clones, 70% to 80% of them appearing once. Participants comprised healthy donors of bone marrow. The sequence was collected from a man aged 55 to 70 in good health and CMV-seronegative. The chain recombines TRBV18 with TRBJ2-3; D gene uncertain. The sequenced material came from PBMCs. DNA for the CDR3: TGTGCCAGCTCACCACCCGTTAGCACAGATACGCAGTATTTT. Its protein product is CASSPPVSTDTQYF.